The entry below describes one TCR beta chain. What it binds is not known. The same CDR3 can be traced to other DNA sequences in this sample. The sample originates from a study of T cell responses to AZD1222 COVID-19 vaccine. Whole-study results and caveats: The donors showed a predominance of white British ancestry and of females, with possible underestimation of clonal diversity. Only a handful of AZD1222 recipients were seropositive at baseline. Repertoire sampling was restricted to post-peak T cell response timepoints.

Repertoires were generated with immunoSEQ multiplex PCR, while TCRdb's copy carries only in-frame clones and drops some. The sample table includes around 140,000 clones. This CDR3 is built from 14 residues. Germline CDR1 and CDR2: SGHRS and YFSETQ. Trimming took off 0 bases at V and 2 bases at J, with 9 bases between the two ends. This receptor was taken from an adult in good health. V gene TRBV5-1 combines with J gene TRBJ2-7; D unclear. Source material: peripheral blood. The CDR3 nucleotides read TGCGCCAGCAGCTTGGTGGTCCAGCCCTACGAGCAGTACTTC. As protein: CASSLVVQPYEQYF.